This T cell receptor beta chain was identified in a study of cytotoxic CD8 clonotypes in ibrutinib-treated CLL. Trimming pared 6 bases from V and 0 bases from J, leaving 11 bases between. This CDR3 is built from 14 residues. Germline V lookup: CDR1 LNHDA, CDR2 SQIVND (reference sequence). TCRdb keeps only in-frame clones here, not all; method: immunoSEQ multiplex PCR. The sample yields fewer than 45,000 clones, over 70% seen once. This clone has more than one count but fewer than ten. The material sequenced was PBMCs, taken at disease progression, from a patient treated with ibrutinib. The chain is built from TRBV19 and TRBJ2-5; D might be TRBD1 (5 bases). This sequence originates from a human donor with chronic lymphocytic leukemia. CDR3 in DNA: TGTGCCAGTAGCCCGAAACAGGACCAAGAGACCCAGTACTTC. It specifies CASSPKQDQETQYF.